One and the same sample provided the 29 T cell receptor beta chains below, sequenced in a study of control samples from healthy donors and cancer patients (dated by TCRdb to 2018 to 2020). Receptors were amplified or captured by the immunoSEQ multiplex PCR assay. TCRdb provides this immuneACCESS table in a form limited to in-frame rearrangements. Some clones are lacking; in checked studies, under half of them reflect an unresolved V gene, and why the rest are absent is not known. The sample data list about 150,000 clones, and roughly 94% of these were observed just once. The top ten constitute around 6.1% of the sample. Sequencing was done on a sample of blood. Receptors were obtained from a man in his forties in good health.

This clone was seen just once. The chain is built from TRBV14 and TRBJ1-2, with D hard to call. V was trimmed by 0 bases and J by 4 bases, leaving 12 bases between them. CDR1 SGHDN and CDR2 FVKESK come from the germline V gene. This CDR3 is 15 amino acids long. CDR3: CASSQDLGGIYGYTF. Written as DNA, the CDR3 is TGTGCCAGCAGCCAAGATCTTGGTGGCATCTATGGCTACACCTTC.

The chain employs TRBV5-1 and TRBJ2-1; perhaps TRBD2 as D (6 bases). The V gene lost 4 bases and the J gene lost 12 bases, with 14 bases spanning the gap. The V gene's germline CDR1 is SGHRS and CDR2 YFSETQ. The CDR3 covers 12 residues. CDR3 protein: CASSLGRRGQFF. CDR3 nucleotides: TGCGCCAGCAGCCTCGGACGGCGGGGGCAGTTCTTC.

This clone was observed a single time. The chain couples TRBV6-2 or TRBV6-3 to TRBJ1-1; perhaps TRBD1 as D (5 bases). V was shortened by 7 bases and J by 1 base, with 10 bases between the two germline ends. Germline loops: CDR1 MNHEY, CDR2 SVGEGT. The CDR3 is made up of 13 amino acids. In nucleotides, the CDR3 is TGTGCCAGCACCCCGGGGGGGAACACTGAAGCTTTCTTT. The encoded protein is CASTPGGNTEAFF.

CDR3 DNA: TGTGCCAGCAGTTACTCGACGGACTACTATGGCTACACCTTC. Its protein is CASSYSTDYYGYTF. The chain combines TRBV6-5 with TRBJ1-2; D remains unclear. V gave up 0 bases and J gave up 3 bases, with 8 bases separating them. Per the germline V gene, CDR1 is MNHEY and CDR2 is SVGAGI. The CDR3 extends over 14 amino acids.

This chain uses TRBV7-8 with TRBJ2-1; D not resolved. Trimming stripped 5 bases from V and 5 bases from J, with 10 bases between. Germline-derived CDR1 and CDR2 are SGHVS and FQNEAQ. CDR3 size: 13 residues. CDR3 sequence reads: CASSMDRDNEQFF. In DNA, the CDR3 is TGTGCCAGCAGCATGGACCGAGACAATGAGCAGTTCTTC.

The chain employs TRBV7-9 and TRBJ1-5; weak D call: TRBD1 (5 bases). Germline V CDR1 and CDR2: SEHNR, FQNEAQ (reference sequence). The V and J ends lost 5 bases and 6 bases respectively, with 11 bases between them. This CDR3 has 13 amino acids. CDR3 nucleotide sequence: TGTGCCAGCAGCCCGGGGACGGCTCAGCCCCAGCATTTT. Translating gives CASSPGTAQPQHF.

The chain uses TRBV15 and TRBJ1-1; D is undetermined. The CDR3 has 14 residues. The V and J ends lost 1 base and 1 base respectively, with 7 bases between them. Germline V lookup: CDR1 LNHNV, CDR2 YYDKDF (reference sequence). The CDR3 nucleotides read TGTGCCACCAGCAGAGTTCAACAGAACACTGAAGCTTTCTTT. Translating gives CATSRVQQNTEAFF.

In this sample, this clone turned up once. This chain connects TRBV29-1 to TRBJ1-1; the D is unclear. Germline-derived CDR1 and CDR2 are SQVTM and ANQGSEA. The length of the CDR3 is 12 residues. Trimming removed 7 bases from V and 2 bases from J, with 11 bases in between. CDR3 in amino acids: CSGQEPNTEAFF. Here the CDR3 DNA reads TGCAGCGGCCAGGAGCCTAACACTGAAGCTTTCTTT.

The chain carries TRBV7-9 and TRBJ2-7; TRBD1 agrees at 10 bases. The germline gives CDR1 SEHNR, CDR2 FQNEAQ (reference sequence). After removal of 5 bases from V and 3 bases from J, the junction contained 4 bases not matched to a gene. The CDR3 extends over 14 amino acids. CDR3 bases: TGTGCCAGCAGCCCGGGGGACAGGGGCTACGAGCAGTACTTC. It yields the protein CASSPGDRGYEQYF.

The chain is built from TRBV30 and TRBJ2-2, with D possibly being TRBD1 (6 bases). V lost 0 bases, J lost 1 base, and 6 bases lay in between. Germline-derived CDR1 and CDR2 are GTSNPN and SVGIG (reference sequence). The CDR3 consists of 14 residues. The DNA of the CDR3 is TGTGCCTGGAGTGTACAGGGGAACACCGGGGAGCTGTTTTTT. Encoded protein: CAWSVQGNTGELFF.

The gene calls are TRBV27 and TRBJ2-7; either TRBD1 or TRBD2 may fit D (5 bases each). V was cut by 3 bases and J by 0 bases, with 21 bases left in between. Germline loops: CDR1 MNHEY, CDR2 SMNVEV (reference sequence). This CDR3 is built from 18 residues. CDR3 amino acids: CASSFGPSGAEISYEQYF. The CDR3 region has the DNA TGTGCCAGCAGTTTCGGTCCCTCCGGGGCAGAAATCTCCTACGAGCAGTACTTC.

The V and J genes are TRBV27 and TRBJ2-7, with D perhaps matching TRBD2 (5 bases). The CDR3 sequence is 15 residues long. Germline V gene lookup returns CDR1 MNHEY and CDR2 SMNVEV (reference sequence). V lost 2 bases, J lost 4 bases, and 15 bases lay in between. The CDR3 spells CASSLRGVGIYEQYF. CDR3 DNA: TGTGCCAGCAGTTTACGGGGAGTGGGGATTTACGAGCAGTACTTC.

The chain combines TRBV4-1 with TRBJ1-2, with unresolved D. The germline CDR1 and CDR2 sequences are MGHRA and YSYEKL. V was cut by 4 bases and J by 11 bases, with 26 bases left in between. This CDR3 has 16 residues. The CDR3 reads CASSRTTVSSLRSYTF. CDR3 DNA: TGCGCCAGCAGCCGGACGACGGTTTCGAGCTTGAGAAGTTACACCTTC.

Regarding this clone: At the DNA level, this CDR3 is encoded by other sequences in the same sample as well. The CDR3, as DNA: TGTGCCAGCAGCCTTGACAGCCTTAATTCACCCCTCCACTTT. Residues: CASSLDSLNSPLHF. V and J are TRBV7-9 and TRBJ1-6; D may be TRBD1 (5 bases). Germline-derived CDR1 and CDR2 are SEHNR and FQNEAQ (reference sequence). This CDR3 spans 14 amino acids. V gave up 5 bases and J gave up 6 bases, with 11 bases separating them.

V gene TRBV28 combines with J gene TRBJ1-1; the D is unclear. Trimming pared 6 bases from V and 8 bases from J, leaving 16 bases between. The CDR3 length is 13 residues. Germline V gene lookup returns CDR1 MDHEN and CDR2 SYDVKM. The CDR3 reads CASSLVIGREAFF. CDR3 DNA sequence: TGTGCCAGCAGCCTCGTTATCGGGCGCGAAGCTTTCTTT.

The rearrangement links TRBV18 to TRBJ1-5; D uncertain. In germline, CDR1 is KGHSH, CDR2 LQKENI. This CDR3 is built from 13 residues. With 0 bases removed from V and 9 bases from J, the gap between germline ends came to 9 bases. The CDR3 is CASSPPRIRPQHF. Written as DNA, the CDR3 is TGTGCCAGCTCACCACCCCGGATAAGGCCCCAGCATTTT. The full variable domain, rest sourced from reference TRBV18 and TRBJ1-5, is NAGVMQNPRHLVRRRGQEARLRCSPMKGHSHVYWYRQLPEEGLKFMVYLQKENIIDESGMPKERFSAEFPKEGPSILRIQQVVRGDSAAYFCASSPPRIRPQHFGDGTRLSIL.

The V gene is TRBV7-2, the J gene TRBJ1-2, with 7 bases lining up with TRBD1. Losses at the gene ends were 1 base for V and 7 bases for J; bases not matched to a gene: 12. The CDR3 extends over 16 amino acids. Germline V gene lookup returns CDR1 SGHTA and CDR2 FQGNSA. Written as DNA, the CDR3 is TGTGCCAGCAGCTTAGGGGGCCCAAGGACAGGTGGTGGCTACACCTTC. It translates to CASSLGGPRTGGGYTF.

This sequence joins TRBV19 and TRBJ1-4, with 8 bases lining up with TRBD1. Germline loops: CDR1 LNHDA, CDR2 SQIVND (reference sequence). CDR3 length equals 15 residues. V shed 3 bases, J shed 5 bases, and the junction held 5 bases outside the gene matches. CDR3 in amino acids: CASSMGQVLNEKLFF. CDR3 sequence (DNA): TGTGCCAGTAGTATGGGACAGGTCCTCAATGAAAAACTGTTTTTT.

The CDR3 reads CASNLSNQPQHF. The CDR3 DNA sequence: TGTGCCAGCAACCTTAGCAATCAGCCCCAGCATTTT. The chain couples TRBV6-6 to TRBJ1-5; D is unclear. The CDR3 spans 12 residues. V lost 7 bases and J lost 0, with 4 bases in between. The germline V gene has CDR1 MNHNY and CDR2 SVGAGI (reference sequence).

V usage is TRBV9 and J usage is TRBJ1-1; D unresolved. The CDR3 extends over 13 amino acids. V was clipped by 2 bases and J by 0 bases, with 5 bases between them. Germline CDR1 is SGDLS and CDR2 is YYNGEE. CDR3 sequence: CASSVWMNTEAFF. CDR3 DNA: TGTGCCAGCAGCGTTTGGATGAACACTGAAGCTTTCTTT.

The chain carries TRBV12-3 or TRBV12-4 and TRBJ1-2; unclear D gene. This CDR3 is built from 13 residues. With 5 bases removed from V and 3 bases from J, the gap between germline ends came to 10 bases. The CDR3 bases are TGTGCCAGCAGTCCCGACACCTACTATGGCTACACCTTC. It codes for CASSPDTYYGYTF.

This chain links TRBV6-1 with TRBJ2-1, with D perhaps being TRBD1 or TRBD2 (6 bases each). Germline CDR1 reads MNHNS; CDR2 reads SASEGT. Trimming took off 0 bases at V and 4 bases at J, with 16 bases between the two ends. The CDR3 has 17 amino acids. The CDR3 DNA reads TGTGCCAGCAGTGAAGCTAGGTCGGGGGCCTCATACAATGAGCAGTTCTTC. As protein: CASSEARSGASYNEQFF.

The chain joins TRBV4-1 to TRBJ1-5; 7 positions agree with TRBD1. CDR1 is MGHRA and CDR2 is YSYEKL in the germline V gene. The CDR3 spans 15 residues. J lost 4 bases, V lost 2 bases, and 5 bases had no gene match. This CDR3 reads CASSQPDRRNQPQHF. CDR3 DNA sequence: TGCGCCAGCAGCCAACCGGACAGGCGGAATCAGCCCCAGCATTTT.

This chain uses TRBV6-5 with TRBJ1-5, with unresolved D. From germline, CDR1 is MNHEY and CDR2 SVGAGI. V was clipped by 5 bases and J by 7 bases, with 15 bases between them. This CDR3 region has 14 residues. This CDR3 is CASSPRADEQPQHF. In DNA form, the CDR3 reads TGTGCCAGCAGTCCCCGGGCAGACGAACAGCCCCAGCATTTT.

The V gene is TRBV7-2, the J gene TRBJ1-4; D call uncertain. The CDR3 has 13 residues. V lost 8 bases and J 6 bases, leaving 13 bases between the germline ends. Per the germline V gene, CDR1 is SGHTA and CDR2 is FQGNSA. The CDR3 bases are TGTGCCAGCGGCCTAAGCCCCCATGAAAAACTGTTTTTT. This translates into CASGLSPHEKLFF.

This clone occurred once. The chain is built from TRBV3-1 (or the pseudogene TRBV3-2) and TRBJ2-6, with TRBD1 matching 7 bases. After removal of 6 bases from V and 4 bases from J, the junction contained 12 bases not matched to a gene. The CDR3 loop spans 17 amino acids. Germline CDR1 LGHDT, CDR2 YNNKEL (reference sequence). The CDR3, as DNA: TGTGCCAGCAGTCGCTGGGACAGCTCGCGAGGGGCCAACGTCCTGACTTTC. Translation: CASSRWDSSRGANVLTF.

V gene TRBV19 combines with J gene TRBJ1-5; D perhaps matches TRBD1 (5 bases). Germline V CDR1 and CDR2: LNHDA, SQIVND (reference sequence). Trimming stripped 1 base from V and 7 bases from J, with 8 bases between. The CDR3 is 13 residues long. In nucleotides, the CDR3 is TGTGCCAGTAGTATAGTTTGGGGGCAGCCCCAGCATTTT. Translating it yields CASSIVWGQPQHF.

This clone has a handful of counts. The chain joins TRBV5-1 to TRBJ2-7; no reliable D call. Germline CDR1 and CDR2: SGHRS and YFSETQ. The CDR3 has 13 amino acids. V lost 8 bases, J lost 0 bases, and 12 bases lay in between. CDR3 amino acids: CASRLADSYEQYF. The DNA for the CDR3 is TGCGCCAGTCGACTCGCTGACTCCTACGAGCAGTACTTC.

The chain combines TRBV7-6 with TRBJ2-7, with D possibly called TRBD1 or TRBD2 (5 bases each). This CDR3 has 13 amino acids. Germline CDR1 and CDR2: SGHVS and FNYEAQ. V shed 4 bases and J shed 6 bases, with 13 bases lying between them. The CDR3 loop reads CASSSRRDGEQYF. The CDR3 bases are TGTGCCAGCAGCTCCCGACGGGACGGCGAGCAGTACTTC. The full variable domain, rest sourced from reference TRBV7-6 and TRBJ2-7, is GAGVSQSPRYKVTKRGQDVALRCDPISGHVSLYWYRQALGQGPEFLTYFNYEAQQDKSGLPNDRFSAERPEGSISTLTIQRTEQRDSAMYRCASSSRRDGEQYFGPGTRLTVT.